The clone carrying this T cell receptor beta chain was recorded many times. The antigen remains unidentified. The data originate from a study of T cell repertoires in cytomegalovirus infection. Turning to the study itself: CMV infection plus the matching HLA type was flagged by public TCR beta signatures.

TCRdb re-derived calls from the reads in MiXCR, one entry per CDR3 protein. This sample has 900,000 to 950,000 distinct CDR3 sequences, with around 29% found just once. Deletions cut 1 base from V and 6 bases from J, with 7 bases between. Germline loops: CDR1 SEHNR, CDR2 FQNEAQ (reference sequence). The CDR3 is 13 residues long. The TCR sequence derives from a human donor in good health (CMV status not recorded). Some clones in this sample may be carry-over from other donors' samples. This specimen consisted of cultured CD8+ T cells from PBMCs, obtained from culture after CMV antigen stimulation. V usage is TRBV7-9 and J usage is TRBJ1-5; D is unclear. The CDR3 reads CASSLGSRQPQHF. CDR3 coding DNA: TGTGCCAGCAGCTTAGGGTCTCGTCAGCCCCAGCATTTT. The complete variable domain, with remaining parts taken from reference TRBV7-9 and TRBJ1-5, reads DTGVSQNPRHKITKRGQNVTFRCDPISEHNRLYWYRQTLGQGPEFLTYFQNEAQLEKSRLLSDRFSAERPKGSFSTLEIQRTEQGDSAMYLCASSLGSRQPQHFGDGTRLSIL.